This is a list of T cell receptor beta chains from one sample in a study of tumor and adjacent non-tumor tissue in lung cancer. From the multiplex PCR reads, TCRdb called clonotypes with MiXCR, one entry per CDR3 protein. The repertoire consists of roughly 200,000 distinct CDR3 sequences, with around 71% occurring once and the leading ten covering under 30%. Sequenced: lung tumor tissue. The receptors were gathered from a man between 60 and 70 years old with non-small cell lung cancer. CDR3s include the opening cysteine and the closing phenylalanine or tryptophan. D genes are given only for firm matches. The size field is filled for only some rows; it gives once, few, many or a size class.

-	TRBV11-1	TRBJ2-1	-	TGTGCCTGCAGCCACCGACATGGGGGTGTGGATGAGCAGTTCTTC	CACSHRHGGVDEQFF
TRBD1	TRBV4-1	TRBJ2-5	-	TGCGCCAGCTGCAGACAGGGGGAGACCCAGTACTTC	CASCRQGETQYF
TRBD2	TRBV5-4	TRBJ2-3	many	TGTGCCAGCAGGCTACTAGCGGGGGGGCCTGCAGATACGCAGTATTTT	CASRLLAGGPADTQYF
-	TRBV20-1	TRBJ2-1	-	TGCACTGCTCTGGCCCGGGAACCGACCCTGCACAATGAGCAGTTCTTC	CTALAREPTLHNEQFF
-	TRBV28	TRBJ1-4	-	TGTGCCAGCAGTTTAAGGGGGTCCACTAATGAAAAACTGTTTTTT	CASSLRGSTNEKLFF
TRBD2	TRBV6-5	TRBJ2-1	-	TGTGCCAGCAGTTGGACTAGCGGGAGGGGGAATGAGCAGTTCTTC	CASSWTSGRGNEQFF
-	TRBV6-5	TRBJ1-5	-	TGTGCCAGCAGTGGCTACGGGGGTCAGCCCCAACATTTT	CASSGYGGQPQHF
-	TRBV20-1	TRBJ2-5	many	TGCAGTGCTAGAGGCCCAGCAGAGACCCAGTACTTC	CSARGPAETQYF
-	TRBV12-3/TRBV12-4	TRBJ2-5	-	TGTGCCAGCACTACCCCAGACAGCCAGGAGACCCAGTACTTC	CASTTPDSQETQYF
-	TRBV20-1	TRBJ1-5	-	TGCAATGCTAGAGCACAGGAGGACCAGCCCCAGCATTTC	CNARAQEDQPQHF
-	TRBV29-1	TRBJ2-1	-	TGCAGCGTTGAACGGGGTAGAGTACGGAATGAGCAGTTCTTC	CSVERGRVRNEQFF
-	TRBV13	TRBJ2-2	-	TGTGCCAGCAGCCGGGCGGCCGGGGAGCTCTTTTTT	CASSRAAGELFF
-	TRBV6-5	TRBJ1-6	-	TGTGCCAGCAGTTACACGGTGGCGGGGCCCCTCCACTTT	CASSYTVAGPLHF
-	TRBV7-9	TRBJ2-5	once	TGTGCCAGCAGCGATAGTCTGAAGACCCAGTACTTC	CASSDSLKTQYF
-	TRBV6-5	TRBJ1-3	-	TGTGCCAGCAGTGAGACGAGGAGAAACACCATATATTTT	CASSETRRNTIYF
-	TRBV30	TRBJ2-3	few	TGTGCCTGGATAGTAGGAGGAGCGGATACGCAGTATTTT	CAWIVGGADTQYF
TRBD2	TRBV12-3/TRBV12-4	TRBJ2-1	-	TGTGCCAGCAGCCAGAGACTAGCGAGATCCGACAATGAGCAGTTCTTC	CASSQRLARSDNEQFF
TRBD1	TRBV6-2/TRBV6-3	TRBJ1-5	many	TGTGCCAGCAGCCTGACAGGGGGTACTCAGCCCCAGCATTTT	CASSLTGGTQPQHF
-	TRBV5-4	TRBJ1-4	few	TGTGCCACGCGACGCGGGAGTGAAAAACTGTTTTTT	CATRRGSEKLFF
-	TRBV6-2/TRBV6-3	TRBJ1-1	many	TGTGCCAGCAGTTACTACGCGGCGGAAGCTTTCTTT	CASSYYAAEAFF
-	TRBV29-1	TRBJ1-1	many	TGCAGCGGAACGGTGAACACTGAAGCTTTCTTT	CSGTVNTEAFF
-	TRBV6-5	TRBJ2-7	-	TGTGCCAGCGGCAATGGGGGAATCACTTGCTACGCGCAGTACTTC	CASGNGGITCYAQYF
-	TRBV20-1	TRBJ1-2	few	TGCAGTGCTGCTAGACAGAGCTATGGCTACACCTTC	CSAARQSYGYTF
TRBD1	TRBV6-1	TRBJ1-1	-	TGTGCCAGCAGTGAAAGCTCTAGGGGGCTCAGAGGGAACACTGAAGCTTTATTT	CASSESSRGLRGNTEALF
-	TRBV12-3/TRBV12-4	TRBJ2-1	-	TGTGCCAGCAGCAGGTCTAGAGGCTCCTACAATGAGCAGTTCTTC	CASSRSRGSYNEQFF
-	TRBV20-1	TRBJ2-3	-	TGCAGGGCGGCGTGGCGGGTAACAGATACGCAGTATTTT	CRAAWRVTDTQYF
-	TRBV12-3/TRBV12-4	TRBJ2-1	-	TGTGCCAGCAGTTTAGCGCCGGGAGCATACAATGAGCAGTTCTTC	CASSLAPGAYNEQFF
TRBD1	TRBV12-3/TRBV12-4	TRBJ1-3	medium-sized	TGTGCCAGCAGTTGGCGACAGGGATCAGACACCATATATTTT	CASSWRQGSDTIYF
-	TRBV5-1	TRBJ2-1	-	TGCGTCAGCAGCTGGACGACAGGTTCGAACAATGAGCAGTTCTTC	CVSSWTTGSNNEQFF
-	TRBV12-3/TRBV12-4	TRBJ2-3	many	TGTGCCAGCAGTTTTGGGCAGAGAGGTAGCACAGATACGCAGTATTTT	CASSFGQRGSTDTQYF
-	TRBV12-3/TRBV12-4	TRBJ2-5	-	TGTGCCAGCAGTATAAATGACAGGCGCGGAGAGACCCAGTACTTC	CASSINDRRGETQYF
TRBD1	TRBV6-5	TRBJ2-4	-	TGTGCCAGCAGTAGAAGACAGGGCGAAGCCAAAAACATTCAGTACTTC	CASSRRQGEAKNIQYF
TRBD1	TRBV5-5	TRBJ1-3	-	TGTGCCAGCAGCCCGACAGGGCGAAGTGAATACACCATATATTTT	CASSPTGRSEYTIYF
-	TRBV6-1	TRBJ1-1	once	TGTACCAGCATCAGGGACCGGGGATTCCTGAACACTGAAGCTTTCTTT	CTSIRDRGFLNTEAFF
-	TRBV4-1	TRBJ1-2	few	TGCGCCAGCAGCCAAGTCACAGGGTCGAGAGCTAACTATGGCTACACCTTC	CASSQVTGSRANYGYTF
-	TRBV4-1	TRBJ2-1	-	TGCGGCAGCAACCGAATCCCGGGACCGATCAATGAGCAGTTCTTC	CGSNRIPGPINEQFF
-	TRBV6-5	TRBJ2-3	-	TGTTCCAGGAGTTACCAGGGGTTTGGCACAGATACGCAGTATTTT	CSRSYQGFGTDTQYF
-	TRBV20-1	TRBJ1-6	medium-sized	TGCAGTGCTAGACCACGGGTTGGGACACCTAAAATTAATTCACCCCTCCACTTT	CSARPRVGTPKINSPLHF
-	TRBV20-1	TRBJ2-7	-	TGCAGTGCTAGAGACCCCTCTTTCGAGCAGTATTTC	CSARDPSFEQYF
TRBD1	TRBV5-8	TRBJ2-7	-	TGTGCCAGCAGCAGACCGGGACAGTCCTACGAGCCGTACTTC	CASSRPGQSYEPYF
-	TRBV11-1	TRBJ2-5	once	TGTGCAAGCAGCTTAGGATCGGGGCGCTGGGATACCCAGTACTTC	CASSLGSGRWDTQYF
TRBD2	TRBV11-2	TRBJ2-7	-	TGTGCCAGTAGCTCCGTGGGACTAGCGGGGTGGGGCTACGAACAGAACTTC	CASSSVGLAGWGYEQNF